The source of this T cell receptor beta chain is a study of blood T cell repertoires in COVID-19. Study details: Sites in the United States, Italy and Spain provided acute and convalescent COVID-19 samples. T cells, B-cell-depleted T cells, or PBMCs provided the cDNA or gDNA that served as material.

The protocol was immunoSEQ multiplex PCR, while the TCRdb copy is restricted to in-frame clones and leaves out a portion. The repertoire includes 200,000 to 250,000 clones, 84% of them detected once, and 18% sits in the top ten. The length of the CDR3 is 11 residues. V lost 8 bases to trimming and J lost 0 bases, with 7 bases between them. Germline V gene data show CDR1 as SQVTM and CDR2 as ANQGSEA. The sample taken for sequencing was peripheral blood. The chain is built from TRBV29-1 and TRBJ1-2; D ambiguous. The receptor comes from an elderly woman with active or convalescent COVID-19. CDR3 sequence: CSFGTNYGYTF. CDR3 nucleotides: TGCAGCTTCGGGACTAACTATGGCTACACCTTC.